The clone carrying this TCR beta chain was observed a handful of times. Its antigen is still unknown. This specimen comes from a study of T-cell memory formation after mild COVID-19. Overall study results and limits: Among contracting clones, CD4+ were mainly CM/EM and CD8+ enriched in EMRA.

The CDR3 is 14 residues long. Trimming removed 6 bases at V and 9 bases at J, with 21 bases between. Germline lookup yields CDR1 WSHSY and CDR2 SAAADI. Each CDR3 protein is one row after TCRdb ran MiXCR on the 5' RACE reads. The sample comprises 40,000 to 60,000 distinct CDR3 sequences, roughly 27% of which are singletons, and about two fifths rests with the top ten. The sequenced material came from PBMCs or a T cell subset sorted from them (not recorded which). The TCR comes from a man aged 18 to 29 who had mild COVID-19 (a few samples of this study predate the infection). Cell type and time point are not known. The chain couples TRBV10-2 to TRBJ2-7; D is unresolved. This CDR3 is CASSRPPKDARQYF. In DNA, the CDR3 is TGCGCCAGCAGCCGACCCCCCAAAGACGCGCGGCAGTACTTC.